This T cell receptor beta chain was sequenced in a study of type 1 regulatory T cells. Study-wide background: T-allo10 is a Tr1-enriched, alloantigen-specific CD4 T cell product made in vitro.

Trimming at V came to 5 bases and at J to 4 bases, leaving 12 bases not matched to a gene. Germline lookup yields CDR1 DFQATT and CDR2 SNEGSKA (reference sequence). The CDR3 is 15 amino acids. TCRdb itself ran the reads through MiXCR, one entry per CDR3 protein. The sample contains approximately 21,000 distinct CDR3 sequences, around 47% of which appear only once. With regard to this clonotype: As yet, its antigen is unknown.

This sequence was found in a human donor in good health. The chain links TRBV20-1 to TRBJ2-7; 9 bases fit TRBD1. The sample consisted of cultured T cells, either the whole culture or a sorted T cell fraction (not recorded which). CDR3 bases: TGCAGTGCTTCCAAAGAGGACAGGGGATTATACGAGCAGTACTTC. Translated: CSASKEDRGLYEQYF.